This T cell receptor beta chain was identified during a study of CXCR3-negative and CXCR3-positive naive CD8 T cells. Germline V gene data show CDR1 as MDHEN and CDR2 as SYDVKM. The length of the CDR3 is 11 residues. Libraries were UMI-labeled 5' RACE TRB cDNA. TCRdb reprocessed the 5' RACE reads; each CDR3 protein has one entry and no DNA is given. This table holds approximately 6,700 distinct CDR3 sequences. As concerns this clonotype: The target antigen is unknown.

CD45RO-CCR7+CD27+CD95- defined naive CD8+ T cells. Study-level findings and limits: Higher TRB CDR3 hydrophobicity marked CXCR3-positive naive cells relative to CXCR3-negative naive cells. Surface CD5 matched across naive subsets, and TRB CDR3 properties served to infer TCR strength. Post-cryopreservation CXCR3 expression was partly diminished, and the bulk of assays employed fresh PBMCs.

V gene TRBV28 combines with J gene TRBJ2-5. The clonotype was recovered from a human donor in good health. Some clones in this sample may be carry-over from other donors' samples. The sequenced material came from naive CXCR3- CD8+ T cells from blood. The subset denotes: CD45RO-CCR7+CD27+CD95- naive CD8+ T cells lacking CXCR3 (TNR3-). The CDR3 reads CASSFLETQYF. The full variable domain, its missing parts supplied by reference TRBV28 and TRBJ2-5, is DVKVTQSSRYLVKRTGEKVFLECVQDMDHENMFWYRQDPGLGLRLIYFSYDVKMKEKGDIPEGYSVSREKKERFSLILESASTNQTSMYLCASSFLETQYFGPGTRLLVL.